This T cell receptor beta chain originates from a study of blood T cell repertoires in COVID-19. Study summary: PBMCs, B-cell-depleted T cells, or T cells were the source of the cDNA or gDNA that made up the material.

The CDR3 extends over 13 amino acids. The germline V gene encodes CDR1 LNHNV and CDR2 YYDKDF (reference sequence). After removal of 4 bases from V and 6 bases from J, the junction contained 4 bases not matched to a gene. TCRdb's copy holds only in-frame clones and misses some; the assay was immunoSEQ multiplex PCR. The table has approximately 270,000 clones, 91% seen once; the top ten hold roughly 2.9%. Material for sequencing was PBMCs or T cells enriched from blood (not recorded which). The V gene is TRBV15, the J gene TRBJ1-2, with 8 bases fitting TRBD1. This sequence was found in a middle-aged man who had been exposed to COVID-19. CDR3 in amino acids: CATSTETGDGYTF. The CDR3 DNA sequence: TGTGCCACCAGCACTGAGACAGGGGATGGCTACACCTTC.